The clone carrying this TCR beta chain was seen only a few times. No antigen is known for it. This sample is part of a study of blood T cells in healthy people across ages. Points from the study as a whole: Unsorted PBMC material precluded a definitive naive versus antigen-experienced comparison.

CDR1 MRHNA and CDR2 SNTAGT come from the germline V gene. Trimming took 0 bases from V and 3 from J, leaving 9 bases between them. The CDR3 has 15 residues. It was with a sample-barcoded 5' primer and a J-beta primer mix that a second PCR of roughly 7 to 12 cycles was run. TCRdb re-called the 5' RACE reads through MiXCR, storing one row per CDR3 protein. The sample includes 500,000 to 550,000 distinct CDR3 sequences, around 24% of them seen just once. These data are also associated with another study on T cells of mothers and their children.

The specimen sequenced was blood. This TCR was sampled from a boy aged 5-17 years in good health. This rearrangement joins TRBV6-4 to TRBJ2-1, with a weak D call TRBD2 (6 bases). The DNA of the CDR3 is TGTGCCAGCAGTGACTCTACGGGAGACTACAATGAGCAGTTCTTC. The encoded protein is CASSDSTGDYNEQFF.